Below are 18 T cell receptor beta chains sequenced from a single sample in a study of regulatory T cells in long-lasting Graves disease. Time point defined: newly diagnosed GD, antithyroid drugs for less than 3 months. From RNA extracted from PBMCs, the TCR library was made. In building TCR beta libraries, iRepertoire HTBI primers were used together with Arm-PCR of CDR3 regions. TCRdb processed the multiplex PCR reads anew with MiXCR; each CDR3 protein has one entry. The sample lists 360,000 or so distinct CDR3 sequences; over 15% were seen once. The sample was also reused in another study, on T cells in Graves' hyperthyroidism and ophthalmopathy.

The specimen comprised peripheral blood mononuclear cells (PBMCs), sampled at new diagnosis, from a patient treated with antithyroid drugs. The origin of the receptors is a man aged 40-50 years with Graves disease.

V and J are TRBV19 and TRBJ1-1; the D is unclear. This CDR3 region has 13 residues. Germline loops: CDR1 LNHDA, CDR2 SQIVND (reference sequence). Trimming stripped 3 bases from V and 0 bases from J, with 5 bases between. The CDR3 nucleotides read TGTGCCAGTAGTATGTTTATGAACACTGAAGCTTTCTTT. It encodes CASSMFMNTEAFF.

The genes are TRBV12-3 or TRBV12-4 and TRBJ1-5, with unresolved D. The CDR3 is made up of 16 amino acids. V was shortened by 1 base and J by 2 bases, with 12 bases between the two germline ends. CDR3 loop: CASSLGQRRGNQPQHF. CDR3 nucleotide sequence: TGTGCCAGCAGTTTAGGTCAGCGTCGGGGCAATCAGCCCCAGCATTTT.

The CDR3 region is CASSPSWTHPTDTQYF. The DNA of the CDR3 is TGTGCCAGCAGCCCGTCCTGGACCCATCCCACAGATACGCAGTATTTT. This rearrangement joins TRBV9 to TRBJ2-3; D not resolved. Germline assignment: CDR1 SGDLS and CDR2 YYNGEE. This CDR3 region has 16 residues. The ends were cut back, 4 bases at V and 2 bases at J, with 17 bases in the middle.

This clonotype was found many times. The chain recombines TRBV10-3 with TRBJ1-1; 9 nucleotides line up with TRBD1. The germline CDR1 and CDR2 sequences are ENHRY and SYGVKD. V gave up 4 bases and J gave up 1 base; unmatched junction bases: 1. The CDR3 runs 14 residues. The CDR3 DNA follows: TGTGCCATCAGTGTACAGGGGGCGAACACTGAAGCTTTCTTT. It encodes CAISVQGANTEAFF.

The chain combines TRBV18 with TRBJ2-1; the D is unclear. V was pared by 5 bases and J by 0 bases, with 17 bases between. Per germline, CDR1 KGHSH and CDR2 LQKENI. The CDR3 length is 17 residues. CDR3 sequence reads: CASSTDTAYNSYNEQFF. As DNA, the CDR3 is TGTGCCAGCTCAACGGATACAGCATATAACTCCTACAATGAGCAGTTCTTC.

This clonotype was detected many times. The rearrangement uses TRBV28 and TRBJ1-2; 11 bases are shared with TRBD1. The CDR3 has 14 residues. Germline loops: CDR1 MDHEN, CDR2 SYDVKM. V trimming: 6 bases; J trimming: 5 bases; junction bases outside the gene matches: 5. The CDR3 spells CASRTGQGAYGYTF. As DNA, the CDR3 is TGTGCCAGCAGGACCGGACAGGGGGCATATGGCTACACCTTC.

This clonotype was counted at least ten times. The chain employs TRBV28 and TRBJ1-5; 7 bases are shared with TRBD1. V dropped 7 bases and J dropped 16; count of bases not matched to a gene: 10. The length of the CDR3 is 11 residues. Germline values: CDR1 MDHEN, CDR2 SYDVKM. For the CDR3, the DNA is TGTGCCAGCACTCAATGGGGACAGACCCATTTT. This sequence encodes CASTQWGQTHF.

This clonotype showed up many times. The chain joins TRBV3-1 to TRBJ2-1; 9 nucleotides line up with TRBD2. The junction had 10 bases not matched to a gene; V was cut back by 2 bases and J by 8 bases. Per the germline V gene, CDR1 is LGHDT and CDR2 is YNNKEL (reference sequence). This CDR3 has 16 amino acids. In DNA form, the CDR3 reads TGTGCCAGCAGCCAATTGGGGCTAGCGGGGTGGGATGAGCAGTTCTTC. Protein sequence: CASSQLGLAGWDEQFF.

Regarding this clonotype: With a much larger clone just one base away, this may be a read error. The chain employs TRBV6-9 and TRBJ1-5, with TRBD1 matching over 7 bases. Germline V lookup: CDR1 MNHGY, CDR2 SVAAGI. V lost 3 bases and J lost 5; bases outside the gene matches: 13. The CDR3 length is 17 residues. The CDR3 sequence is CASSYNAFRDSDQPQHF. The CDR3 coding sequence is TGTGCCAGCAGTTACAACGCCTTTAGGGACAGCGATCAGCCCCAGCATTTT.

The chain combines TRBV6-2 or TRBV6-3 with TRBJ2-1, with TRBD2 matching 15 bases. The J call may be in error: the DNA end matches TRBJ2-5 better. The V gene's germline CDR1 is MNHEY and CDR2 SVGEGT. There are 16 residues in the CDR3. CDR3 amino acids: CASSGLAGGPQETQYF. The DNA for the CDR3 is TGTGCCAGCAGTGGACTAGCGGGGGGGCCACAAGAGACCCAGTACTTC.

Many counts were recorded for this clonotype. CDR3 sequence: CASSYRLGQLNTEAFF. CDR3 in DNA: TGTGCCAGCAGTTACCGGTTGGGTCAGTTGAACACTGAAGCTTTCTTT. V gene TRBV6-5 combines with J gene TRBJ1-1; no clear D. CDR1 and CDR2 from the germline V gene are MNHEY and SVGAGI. This CDR3 is built from 16 residues. Trimming took 2 bases from V and 0 from J, leaving 13 bases between them.

A word on this clonotype: A single base separates this from a much larger clone, so it may be a read error. V is TRBV28 and J is TRBJ2-5; D call uncertain. In germline, CDR1 is MDHEN, CDR2 SYDVKM. The CDR3 is made up of 15 amino acids. CDR3: CASSSQRAPQDTQYF. Here the CDR3 DNA reads TGTGCCAGCAGTTCCCAACGGGCGCCCCAAGATACCCAGTACTTC.

There are many counts of this clonotype. The rearrangement joins TRBV15 to TRBJ2-2; TRBD2 agrees at 7 bases. CDR1 is LNHNV, CDR2 YYDKDF, per germline (reference sequence). The CDR3 contains 16 residues. V was pared by 3 bases and J by 4 bases, with 8 bases of the junction left unmatched. Here the CDR3 DNA reads TGTGCCACCAGCAGGCGAACTAGCGCGGGCACCGGGGAGCTGTTTTTT. It translates to CATSRRTSAGTGELFF.

This chain uses TRBV6-1 with TRBJ1-1; 8 bases agree with TRBD1. Trimming cost V 7 bases and J 7 bases; bases outside gene matches: 8. Germline V lookup: CDR1 MNHNS, CDR2 SASEGT. This CDR3 comprises 13 residues. The DNA of the CDR3 is TGTGCCAGCACCCAGGGGGCTTCCTTTGAAGCTTTCTTT. Translation: CASTQGASFEAFF.

This clonotype was seen only a few times. V and J are TRBV4-1 and TRBJ2-3, with D perhaps TRBD2 (7 bases). The V and J ends lost 0 bases and 4 bases respectively, with 20 bases between them. The germline V gene encodes CDR1 MGHRA and CDR2 YSYEKL. The CDR3 has 18 residues. CDR3 region: CASSQETRGGGVSDTQYF. As DNA, the CDR3 is TGCGCCAGCAGCCAAGAGACAAGAGGAGGGGGGGTCTCAGATACGCAGTATTTT.

CDR3 protein: CATRSFNEQFF. CDR3 sequence (DNA): TGTGCCACCAGGTCGTTCAATGAGCAGTTCTTC. This rearrangement joins TRBV24-1 to TRBJ2-1; D remains ambiguous. The CDR3 runs to 11 residues. Deletions cut 7 bases from V and 6 bases from J, with 6 bases between. Germline V gene sequence: CDR1 KGHDR, CDR2 SFDVKD.

V gene TRBV28 combines with J gene TRBJ1-3; D not certain. The germline V and J ends were trimmed by 6 bases and 0 bases, with 12 bases remaining between them. The CDR3 consists of 15 residues. CDR1 is MDHEN, CDR2 SYDVKM, per germline. The CDR3 region is CASSPYQSSGNTIYF. CDR3 in DNA: TGTGCCAGCAGCCCCTATCAGAGCTCTGGAAACACCATATATTTT.

V is TRBV13 and J is TRBJ2-7, with 9 nucleotides matching TRBD2. The ends lost 4 bases at V and 2 bases at J; junction bases unmatched: 15. CDR1 PRHDT and CDR2 FYEKMQ come from the germline V gene (reference sequence). The CDR3 totals 18 residues. For the CDR3, the DNA is TGTGCCAGCAGCTCCTTGGGGCGGGGGGGCCCCAGGACCTACGAGCAGTACTTC. Translation: CASSSLGRGGPRTYEQYF.